This T cell receptor beta chain derives from a study of shared clonotypes between healthy human individuals. The CDR3 totals 15 residues. With 0 bases removed from V and 4 bases from J, the gap between germline ends came to 14 bases. Germline V gives CDR1 SGDLS, CDR2 YYNGEE. Study-level results: The genetic and exposure-history diversity represented was limited by few donors. For sorted subsets, rarefaction showed incomplete sequencing despite large depth. Generation probabilities of non-shared clonotypes were lower (relative to those shared by all four donors).

Some 30,000 T cell genomes (around 200 ng DNA) went into each sorted-subset replicate. The method was immunoSEQ multiplex PCR; TCRdb's version includes in-frame clones alone and lacks a portion of them. The sample holds hundreds of thousands of clones, around 78% seen once. The table lists this clone with a few counts. Its antigen is not identified. This sequence originates from a woman aged 30 to 39 in good health. The specimen sequenced was memory CD4+ T cells sorted from blood. Subset described: CD45RA-negative fraction. The rearrangement joins TRBV9 to TRBJ2-7; TRBD2 is a possible D gene (5 bases). This chain's CDR3 is CASSVGEGSPYEQYF. CDR3 nucleotides: TGTGCCAGCAGCGTAGGAGAGGGATCCCCGTACGAGCAGTACTTC.